The rows below give T cell receptor beta chains drawn from one sample of a study of a mutant IDH1 vaccine in newly diagnosed glioma. Using immunoSEQ multiplex PCR, the repertoire was profiled, and TCRdb retains in-frame clones only, with some absent. The table shows 45,000 to 60,000 clones, with 88% occurring only once. No antigen has been identified for these receptors. Material: PBMCs, obtained from a glioma patient whose treatment included an IDH1 peptide vaccine. The receptors were sampled from a woman between 35 and 50 years old with glioma. The CDR3 runs from the conserved cysteine through the conserved F or W. Each record gives: J gene, V gene, D gene, clone size, CDR3 protein, CDR3 DNA. A D gene is named only where the DNA matches it firmly. Some rows have no size entry. The others give once, few or many, or a class for an expanded clone.

j_call: TRBJ2-1
v_call: TRBV7-2
d_call: -
clone_size: -
cdr3_aa: CASSYRADNEQFF
cdr3_nt: TGTGCCAGCAGTTACCGGGCCGACAATGAGCAGTTCTTC

j_call: TRBJ1-1
v_call: TRBV18
d_call: -
clone_size: few
cdr3_aa: CASSPDRKNTEAFF
cdr3_nt: TGTGCCAGCTCACCAGACAGAAAGAACACTGAAGCTTTCTTT

j_call: TRBJ1-6
v_call: TRBV5-5
d_call: TRBD1
clone_size: -
cdr3_aa: CASSSTGGGGSPLHF
cdr3_nt: TGTGCCAGCAGCTCCACAGGGGGCGGAGGTTCACCCCTCCACTTT

j_call: TRBJ2-5
v_call: TRBV5-1
d_call: TRBD1
clone_size: -
cdr3_aa: CASSGRGRVETQYF
cdr3_nt: TGCGCCAGCAGCGGTAGGGGGCGCGTAGAGACCCAGTACTTC

j_call: TRBJ1-5
v_call: TRBV2
d_call: -
clone_size: -
cdr3_aa: CASRETYSNQPQHF
cdr3_nt: TGTGCCAGCAGGGAAACGTATAGCAATCAGCCCCAGCATTTT

j_call: TRBJ1-2
v_call: TRBV20-1
d_call: -
clone_size: -
cdr3_aa: CSARQNYGYTF
cdr3_nt: TGCAGTGCTAGACAGAACTATGGCTACACCTTC

j_call: TRBJ2-7
v_call: TRBV2
d_call: TRBD1
clone_size: -
cdr3_aa: CASRTGQGYEQYF
cdr3_nt: TGTGCCAGCAGGACGGGACAGGGCTACGAGCAGTACTTC

j_call: TRBJ2-7
v_call: TRBV7-9
d_call: TRBD2
clone_size: once
cdr3_aa: CASSRGGQAYEQYF
cdr3_nt: TGTGCCAGCAGCCGCGGGGGGCAGGCCTACGAGCAGTACTTC

j_call: TRBJ2-1
v_call: TRBV7-9
d_call: -
clone_size: -
cdr3_aa: CASSLWMGRDNEQFF
cdr3_nt: TGTGCCAGCAGTTTGTGGATGGGGAGAGACAATGAGCAGTTCTTC

j_call: TRBJ1-1
v_call: TRBV12-2
d_call: -
clone_size: -
cdr3_aa: CASRLGSGMNTEAFF
cdr3_nt: TGTGCAAGTCGCTTAGGGTCAGGGATGAACACTGAAGCTTTCTTT

j_call: TRBJ2-7
v_call: TRBV7-2
d_call: TRBD2
clone_size: -
cdr3_aa: CASSSRLAGGWSYEQYF
cdr3_nt: TGTGCCAGCAGCTCGAGACTAGCGGGAGGATGGTCCTACGAGCAGTACTTC

j_call: TRBJ2-7
v_call: TRBV28
d_call: -
clone_size: once
cdr3_aa: CASSFRSPPYEQYF
cdr3_nt: TGTGCCAGCAGTTTCCGCTCCCCCCCCTACGAGCAGTACTTC

j_call: TRBJ1-1
v_call: TRBV18
d_call: -
clone_size: -
cdr3_aa: CASSPRGLDTEAFF
cdr3_nt: TGTGCCAGCTCACCCAGGGGCCTCGACACTGAAGCTTTCTTT

j_call: TRBJ2-7
v_call: TRBV7-8
d_call: -
clone_size: once
cdr3_aa: CASSLEDISYEQYF
cdr3_nt: TGTGCCAGCAGCTTAGAGGACATATCCTACGAGCAGTACTTC

j_call: TRBJ1-5
v_call: TRBV20-1
d_call: -
clone_size: -
cdr3_aa: CSARLNGPQHF
cdr3_nt: TGCAGTGCTAGACTTAATGGGCCCCAGCATTTT

j_call: TRBJ2-3
v_call: TRBV5-1
d_call: TRBD1
clone_size: -
cdr3_aa: CASSLWGQGAGDTQYF
cdr3_nt: TGCGCCAGCAGCTTATGGGGACAGGGGGCCGGAGATACGCAGTATTTT

j_call: TRBJ2-3
v_call: TRBV30
d_call: TRBD2
clone_size: -
cdr3_aa: CAWSPGGGRADTQYF
cdr3_nt: TGTGCCTGGAGTCCGGGGGGCGGGAGGGCCGATACGCAGTATTTT

j_call: TRBJ1-1
v_call: TRBV6-4
d_call: -
clone_size: -
cdr3_aa: CASKKEALNTEAFF
cdr3_nt: TGTGCCAGCAAAAAGGAAGCCTTGAACACTGAAGCTTTCTTT

j_call: TRBJ2-4
v_call: TRBV5-1
d_call: TRBD2
clone_size: -
cdr3_aa: CASSLPLAGGDIQYF
cdr3_nt: TGCGCCAGCAGCTTGCCTCTAGCGGGCGGGGACATTCAGTACTTC

j_call: TRBJ1-5
v_call: TRBV9
d_call: -
clone_size: -
cdr3_aa: CASSYRNGRQMGNQPQHF
cdr3_nt: TGTGCCAGCAGCTATAGGAATGGGCGACAGATGGGCAATCAGCCCCAGCATTTT

j_call: TRBJ1-1
v_call: TRBV6-6
d_call: TRBD1
clone_size: once
cdr3_aa: CASSYSSGGRTEAFF
cdr3_nt: TGTGCCAGCAGTTACTCATCAGGGGGCCGCACTGAAGCTTTCTTT

j_call: TRBJ1-5
v_call: TRBV6-1
d_call: TRBD1
clone_size: -
cdr3_aa: CASNPTGANQPQHF
cdr3_nt: TGTGCCAGCAACCCGACAGGGGCGAATCAGCCCCAGCATTTT

j_call: TRBJ1-2
v_call: TRBV4-1
d_call: -
clone_size: -
cdr3_aa: CASSQAREGPNYGYTF
cdr3_nt: TGCGCCAGCAGCCAAGCCCGAGAGGGGCCTAACTATGGCTACACCTTC

j_call: TRBJ2-5
v_call: TRBV7-9
d_call: -
clone_size: -
cdr3_aa: CATTLPGVAAEGETQYF
cdr3_nt: TGTGCCACCACTCTACCGGGGGTAGCGGCCGAGGGGGAGACCCAGTACTTC